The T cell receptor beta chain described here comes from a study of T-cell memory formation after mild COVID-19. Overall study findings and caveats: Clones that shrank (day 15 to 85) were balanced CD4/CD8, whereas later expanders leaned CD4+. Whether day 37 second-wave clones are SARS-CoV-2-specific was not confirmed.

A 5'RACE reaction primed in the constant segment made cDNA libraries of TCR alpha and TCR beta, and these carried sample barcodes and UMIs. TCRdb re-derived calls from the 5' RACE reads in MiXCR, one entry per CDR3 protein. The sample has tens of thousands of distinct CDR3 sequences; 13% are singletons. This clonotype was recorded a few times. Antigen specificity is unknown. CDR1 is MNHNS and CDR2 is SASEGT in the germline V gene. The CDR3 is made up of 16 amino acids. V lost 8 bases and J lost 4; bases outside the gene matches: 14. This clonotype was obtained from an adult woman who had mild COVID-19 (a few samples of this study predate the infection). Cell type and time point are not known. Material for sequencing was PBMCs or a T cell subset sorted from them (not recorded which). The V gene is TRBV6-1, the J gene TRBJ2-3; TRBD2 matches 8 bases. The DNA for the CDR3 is TGTGCCAGCGTCCGCCCAGCGGGGGTGATAGCAGATACGCAGTATTTT. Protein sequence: CASVRPAGVIADTQYF.